One T cell receptor beta chain is described in this entry. Its antigen remains unidentified. This specimen belongs to a study of cytomegalovirus exposure and HLA in healthy donors. Study outcomes and limitations: TCR sequences were mostly rare, though some public TCRs occurred in many donors.

This CDR3 contains 15 residues. With V trimmed by 11 bases and J by 6 bases, 13 bases remained unmatched. CDR1 is SGHTA, CDR2 FQGNSA, per germline. Sampled while nominally healthy, donors likely had unrecorded immune exposures. PCR employed 60 Vbeta and 13 Jbeta primers. TCRdb keeps only in-frame clones here, not all; method: immunoSEQ multiplex PCR. This table holds roughly 50,000 clones. Material for sequencing was PBMCs. This chain connects TRBV7-2 to TRBJ2-2, with TRBD2 matching over 9 bases. The receptor was isolated from a woman in her thirties or forties in good health and CMV-seronegative. The CDR3 spells CAGGPAGGLAGELFF. CDR3 coding DNA: TGTGCCGGGGGACCGGCGGGGGGGCTCGCCGGGGAGCTGTTTTTT.